These 24 T cell receptor beta chains originate from one sample sequenced in a study of identical twins. TCRdb fed the 5' RACE reads into MiXCR, producing one record per CDR3 protein. The repertoire holds hundreds of thousands of distinct CDR3 sequences, with roughly 6.6% as singletons. These data also featured in a second study, about yellow fever vaccine responses in identical twins.

Sequencing was performed on PBMCs. Source of these receptors: a woman in her late teens or twenties in good health.

The V gene is TRBV7-8, the J gene TRBJ2-1; weak D call: TRBD1 (5 bases). Germline V gene sequence: CDR1 SGHVS, CDR2 FQNEAQ. V was cut by 3 bases and J by 0 bases, with 12 bases left in between. The CDR3 is 16 residues long. CDR3 coding DNA: TGTGCCAGCAGCTTTTTGGAAGACAGCTCCTACAATGAGCAGTTCTTC. The encoded protein is CASSFLEDSSYNEQFF.

The J gene is TRBJ2-1, the V gene TRBV12-3 or TRBV12-4, with a tentative D call TRBD2 (7 bases). The ends were cut back, 5 bases at V and 12 bases at J, with 23 bases in the middle. CDR3 size: 15 residues. The CDR3 region has the DNA TGTGCCAGCAGTCCCCGGGGTAGAGGGGGGGTCGGGCAGTTCTTC. Protein product: CASSPRGRGGVGQFF.

The rearrangement uses TRBV24-1 and TRBJ2-7, with D perhaps matching TRBD2 (5 bases). This CDR3 comprises 14 residues. CDR1 is KGHDR, CDR2 SFDVKD, per germline. The ends were cut back, 4 bases at V and 0 bases at J, with 9 bases in the middle. The CDR3 reads CATSDGISSYEQYF. CDR3 in DNA: TGTGCCACCAGTGACGGGATAAGCTCCTACGAGCAGTACTTC.

The chain recombines TRBV4-1 with TRBJ2-3; D might be TRBD1 (6 bases). This CDR3 has 16 residues. Trimming cost V 2 bases and J 2 bases, with 14 bases left between them. Germline V lookup: CDR1 MGHRA, CDR2 YSYEKL. CDR3 residues: CASSQTGQPPTDTQYF. The CDR3 DNA sequence: TGCGCCAGCAGCCAAACTGGACAGCCGCCCACAGATACGCAGTATTTT.

This clonotype came up many times. The chain joins TRBV5-1 to TRBJ1-1, with 9 nucleotides matching TRBD1. The CDR3 is 14 amino acids. Germline CDR1 is SGHRS and CDR2 is YFSETQ. V trimming: 5 bases; J trimming: 5 bases; junction bases outside the gene matches: 7. The CDR3 region is CASRSDRGVTEAFF. In nucleotides, the CDR3 is TGCGCCAGCAGATCGGACAGGGGAGTTACTGAAGCTTTCTTT.

The chain combines TRBV13 with TRBJ1-5; TRBD1 is a possible D gene (5 bases). V was pared by 3 bases and J by 0 bases, with 15 bases between. The CDR3 totals 17 residues. The germline gives CDR1 PRHDT, CDR2 FYEKMQ (reference sequence). This CDR3 is CASSFSGQLPSNQPQHF. The CDR3 DNA reads as TGTGCCAGCAGCTTTTCCGGACAACTCCCTAGCAATCAGCCCCAGCATTTT. The variable domain in full, with the rest retrieved from reference TRBV13 and TRBJ1-5, is AAGVIQSPRHLIKEKRETATLKCYPIPRHDTVYWYQQGPGQDPQFLISFYEKMQSDKGSIPDRFSAQQFSDYHSELNMSSLELGDSALYFCASSFSGQLPSNQPQHFGDGTRLSIL.

This clonotype was found a few times. This sequence joins TRBV28 and TRBJ2-7; no reliable D call. The germline V gene encodes CDR1 MDHEN and CDR2 SYDVKM. The CDR3 runs to 15 residues. Trimming took 2 bases from V and 5 from J, leaving 16 bases between them. The CDR3 reads CASSLERTRKNEQYF. In nucleotides, the CDR3 is TGTGCCAGCAGTTTAGAGAGGACGAGGAAAAACGAGCAGTACTTC.

This clonotype came up many times. The chain employs TRBV12-3 or TRBV12-4 and TRBJ2-1; the D gene is possibly TRBD2 (5 bases). The CDR3 extends over 14 amino acids. V was shortened by 6 bases and J by 4 bases, with 13 bases between the two germline ends. The CDR3 nucleotides are TGTGCCAGCAGACCTTACCGGGGTTACAATGAGCAGTTCTTC. It translates to CASRPYRGYNEQFF.

CDR3 coding DNA: TGCGCCAGCAGCTCCGGGATGTTGGAGACCCAGTACTTC. Translated: CASSSGMLETQYF. The chain links TRBV5-1 to TRBJ2-5; maybe TRBD2 (5 bases). V was pared by 3 bases and J by 5 bases, with 11 bases between. CDR3 length equals 13 residues. Germline CDR1 SGHRS, CDR2 YFSETQ.

The chain links TRBV20-1 to TRBJ2-5; 7 bases line up with TRBD1. The trim removed 4 bases at V and 1 base at J, leaving 6 bases unmatched. Germline assignment: CDR1 DFQATT and CDR2 SNEGSKA (reference sequence). This CDR3 has 14 residues. The CDR3 sequence is CSATSDRLQETQYF. The CDR3 DNA reads TGCAGTGCTACATCGGACAGGCTCCAAGAGACCCAGTACTTC.

This clonotype was picked up a small number of times. This chain uses TRBV20-1 with TRBJ1-4; tentative D call: TRBD1 (5 bases). The CDR3 has 13 amino acids. Trimming left V 5 bases short and J 5 bases short, with 12 bases between. Germline CDR1 DFQATT, CDR2 SNEGSKA (reference sequence). The CDR3 loop is CSAPGGGNEKLFF. CDR3 in DNA: TGCAGTGCTCCTGGGGGGGGGAATGAAAAACTGTTTTTT.

There are many counts of this clonotype. The genes are TRBV9 and TRBJ2-3; weak D call: TRBD1 (6 bases). Looked up from germline, CDR1 is SGDLS and CDR2 is YYNGEE. The CDR3 is 15 amino acids. V was clipped by 0 bases and J by 6 bases, with 14 bases between them. The CDR3 loop is CASSVEWGPYDTQYF. The CDR3 DNA reads TGTGCCAGCAGCGTAGAGTGGGGGCCCTACGATACGCAGTATTTT.

This clonotype was seen at least ten times. The chain has TRBV3-1 and TRBJ2-3, with 13 nucleotides matching TRBD2. Germline lookup yields CDR1 LGHDT and CDR2 YNNKEL (reference sequence). The CDR3 spans 17 residues. The junction had 7 bases not matched to a gene; V was cut back by 5 bases and J by 2 bases. CDR3 bases: TGTGCCAGCAGCGCCCGGACTAGCGGGGGATACACAGATACGCAGTATTTT. Its translation is CASSARTSGGYTDTQYF.

There are a few counts of this clonotype. The rearrangement uses TRBV4-1 and TRBJ2-2; possible D gene TRBD2, 5 bases. The CDR3 has 16 residues. Germline lookup yields CDR1 MGHRA and CDR2 YSYEKL. V lost 0 bases and J lost 5, with 13 bases in between. The CDR3 bases are TGCGCCAGCAGCCAAGATATGGGCGGGTGGACCGGGGAGCTGTTTTTT. Its translation is CASSQDMGGWTGELFF.

Only a few counts were recorded for this clonotype. The chain joins TRBV13 to TRBJ1-2, with TRBD1 matching over 7 bases. Germline V lookup: CDR1 PRHDT, CDR2 FYEKMQ (reference sequence). CDR3 length: 16 amino acids. V dropped 3 bases and J dropped 4; count of bases not matched to a gene: 11. DNA for the CDR3: TGTGCCAGCAGCTTGCTCTCCGGGACAGTGGCCTATGGCTACACCTTC. Translating gives CASSLLSGTVAYGYTF.

This clonotype was seen ten or more times. This rearrangement joins TRBV6-1 to TRBJ2-1; 12 bases fit TRBD2. The CDR3 sequence is 17 residues long. V lost 6 bases to trimming and J lost 0 bases; unmatched junction nucleotides: 6. Per the germline V gene, CDR1 is MNHNS and CDR2 is SASEGT. In DNA form, the CDR3 reads TGTGCCAGCAGCTCGGGGACTAGCGGGTTCTCCTACAATGAGCAGTTCTTC. It is translated as CASSSGTSGFSYNEQFF.

In its sample, this clonotype was seen many times. This chain connects TRBV5-6 to TRBJ2-7, with D tentatively TRBD1 (6 bases). Germline V gene data show CDR1 as SGHDT and CDR2 as YYEEEE. The CDR3 contains 14 residues. Trimming shortened V by 3 bases and J by 2 bases, and 12 bases separated the two germline ends. The CDR3 nucleotides read TGTGCCAGCAGCTGGGGCCAGGGGACCTACGAGCAGTACTTC. Encoded protein: CASSWGQGTYEQYF. Supplemented by reference TRBV5-6 and TRBJ2-7, the full variable domain reads DAGVTQSPTHLIKTRGQQVTLRCSPKSGHDTVSWYQQALGQGPQFIFQYYEEEERQRGNFPDRFSGHQFPNYSSELNVNALLLGDSALYLCASSWGQGTYEQYFGPGTRLTVT.

CDR3 in DNA: TGTGCCAGCAGCCCGCGGACTAGCGGGAGCCCTGAGCAGTTCTTC. It translates to CASSPRTSGSPEQFF. This chain uses TRBV12-3 or TRBV12-4 with TRBJ2-1; 13 bases fit TRBD2. With 6 bases clipped from V and 9 bases from J, the junction kept 8 bases outside the gene matches. The CDR3 consists of 15 residues.

The chain is built from TRBV6-2 or TRBV6-3 and TRBJ1-5, with unresolved D. In germline, CDR1 is MNHEY, CDR2 SVGEGT. This CDR3 region has 15 residues. Trimming took off 0 bases at V and 2 bases at J, with 8 bases between the two ends. In nucleotides, the CDR3 is TGTGCCAGCAGTTACTCTGGCGCAGGCAATCAGCCCCAGCATTTT. This codes for CASSYSGAGNQPQHF.

This clonotype has just a few counts. V and J are TRBV9 and TRBJ2-7; TRBD1 matches 9 bases. This CDR3 is built from 19 residues. Germline V gene lookup returns CDR1 SGDLS and CDR2 YYNGEE. V trimming: 0 bases; J trimming: 2 bases; junction bases outside the gene matches: 15. CDR3 sequence: CASSVATGTGSGKAYEQYV. In nucleotides, the CDR3 is TGTGCCAGCAGCGTAGCTACCGGGACAGGGAGCGGGAAGGCCTACGAGCAGTACGTC.

This clonotype has just a few counts. The genes are TRBV7-8 and TRBJ1-2; D ambiguous. The V and J ends lost 0 bases and 5 bases respectively, with 7 bases between them. The CDR3 consists of 13 residues. Germline V lookup: CDR1 SGHVS, CDR2 FQNEAQ. The chain's CDR3 is CASSLAGIYGYTF. Written as DNA, the CDR3 is TGTGCCAGCAGCTTAGCCGGGATTTATGGCTACACCTTC.

This clonotype was observed at least ten times. The gene calls are TRBV12-3 or TRBV12-4 and TRBJ1-1; no definite D call. V was clipped by 6 bases and J by 3 bases, with 14 bases between them. This CDR3 is 14 amino acids long. The CDR3 region has the DNA TGTGCCAGCAGCTTCGAGTCGGGGTACACTGAAGCTTTCTTT. Translation: CASSFESGYTEAFF.

The V call is TRBV20-1, the J call TRBJ1-2; D gene ambiguous. Between the trimmed V and J ends, which lost 2 bases and 8 bases, there was a span of 9 bases. The germline V gene has CDR1 DFQATT and CDR2 SNEGSKA (reference sequence). CDR3 size: 11 residues. CDR3 in amino acids: CSARTGGGYTF. In DNA form, the CDR3 reads TGCAGTGCTAGAACGGGTGGAGGCTACACCTTC.

At least ten counts were recorded for this clonotype. The rearrangement links TRBV12-3 or TRBV12-4 to TRBJ2-1; D is unclear. V lost 1 base to trimming and J lost 0 bases, with 10 bases between them. There are 16 residues in the CDR3. The CDR3 bases are TGTGCCAGCAGTTTAGGGTCAGAGAGCTCCTACAATGAGCAGTTCTTC. Encoded protein: CASSLGSESSYNEQFF.